This T cell receptor beta chain was identified during a study of blood T cell repertoires in COVID-19. Trimming stripped 0 bases from V and 1 base from J, with 7 bases between. Germline-derived CDR1 and CDR2 are SGHDT and YYEEEE. CDR3 length: 15 residues. In the authors' methods: How many nucleated cells were present was estimated from reference gene primer amplification. The assay was immunoSEQ multiplex PCR, and TCRdb's table has in-frame clones only and misses some. The V and J calls and clone size were taken over from that table, and D and trimming were inferred from the DNA. The data hold 250,000 to 400,000 clones, with approximately 88% observed a single time.

Sequenced input: peripheral blood. The V and J genes are TRBV5-6 and TRBJ1-4; no clear D. The clonotype comes from a woman aged 30 to 39 with COVID-19, enrolled during active disease. The CDR3 loop reads CASSLASRTNEKLFF. The DNA of the CDR3 is TGTGCCAGCAGCTTGGCCTCCCGAACTAATGAAAAACTGTTTTTT.